This T cell receptor (beta chain) emerged from a study of cytomegalovirus exposure and HLA in healthy donors. Study-level results: TCR beta chains numbering under 200 were designated cytomegalovirus-associated. Rarity characterized most TCR sequences, yet some public TCRs appeared in many donors. Specificity for CMV antigens was confirmed in vitro for three of the CMV-associated chains.

As regards this clone: The antigen is unknown.

V was pared by 0 bases and J by 6 bases, with 2 bases of the junction left unmatched. This CDR3 region has 13 residues. The V gene's germline CDR1 is LNHNV and CDR2 YYDKDF (reference sequence). Only in-frame clones appear in the TCRdb table, and some are missing; sequencing was by immunoSEQ multiplex PCR. The data hold 150,000 to 200,000 clones, with roughly nine tenths observed a single time. The validation cohort, a group of 120 subjects, included the donors and was separate from the roughly 670-subject first cohort. The sample comprised PBMCs. The chain has TRBV15 and TRBJ2-7; 7 bases fit TRBD2. This receptor was taken from a woman between 18 and 29 years old in good health and CMV-seropositive. In DNA, the CDR3 is TGTGCCACCAGCAGAGAGGGAGGGACCGAGCAGTACTTC. Amino acid sequence: CATSREGGTEQYF. The full variable domain, completed using reference TRBV15 and TRBJ2-7, is DAMVIQNPRYQVTQFGKPVTLSCSQTLNHNVMYWYQQKSSQAPKLLFHYYDKDFNNEADTPDNFQSRRPNTSFCFLDIRSPGLGDTAMYLCATSREGGTEQYFGPGTRLTVT.